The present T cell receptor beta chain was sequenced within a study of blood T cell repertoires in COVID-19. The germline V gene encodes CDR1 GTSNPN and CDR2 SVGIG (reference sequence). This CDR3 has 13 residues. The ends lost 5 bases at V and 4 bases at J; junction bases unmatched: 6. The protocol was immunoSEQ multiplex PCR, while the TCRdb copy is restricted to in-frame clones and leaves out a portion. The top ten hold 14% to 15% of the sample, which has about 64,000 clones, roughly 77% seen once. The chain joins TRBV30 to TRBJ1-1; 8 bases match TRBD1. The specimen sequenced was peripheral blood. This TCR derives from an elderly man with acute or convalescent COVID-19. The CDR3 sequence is CAWAGQVTTEAFF. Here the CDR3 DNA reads TGTGCCTGGGCGGGACAGGTGACCACTGAAGCTTTCTTT. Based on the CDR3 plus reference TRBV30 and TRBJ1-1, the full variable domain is SQTIHQWPATLVQPVGSPLSLECTVEGTSNPNLYWYRQAAGRGLQLLFYSVGIGQISSEVPQNLSASRPQDRQFILSSKKLLLSDSGFYLCAWAGQVTTEAFFGQGTRLTVV.